The entry below describes one T cell receptor (beta chain). The ends were cut back, 7 bases at V and 5 bases at J, with 14 bases in the middle. CDR3 length: 14 residues. CDR1 SNHLY and CDR2 FYNNEI come from the germline V gene. The data belong to a study of OX40 agonist ivuxolimab in advanced cancers. The assay was immunoSEQ multiplex PCR, and TCRdb's table has in-frame clones only and misses some. The sample lists about 47,000 clones; 65% to 90% were seen once. This clonotype was sampled from an adult with an advanced solid tumor such as melanoma, head and neck, liver or kidney cancer. This chain connects TRBV2 to TRBJ2-2; D tentatively fits TRBD1 or TRBD2 (6 bases each). The sequencing used CD4+ or CD8+ T cells sorted from blood, collected in a trial of the OX40 agonist ivuxolimab. The CDR3 coding sequence is TGTGCCAGCAAGGTGGAGGGGGGTACCGGGGAGCTGTTTTTT. Translated, it gives CASKVEGGTGELFF.